This T cell receptor beta chain emerged from a study of T cells after yellow fever vaccination. Each CDR3 protein is one row after TCRdb ran MiXCR on the 5' RACE reads. In the table there are 300,000 to 350,000 distinct CDR3 sequences, 3.5% to 4.5% of which are singletons. The CDR3 consists of 15 residues. The junction had 0 bases not matched to a gene; V was cut back by 1 base and J by 1 base. Germline-derived CDR1 and CDR2 are SSHAT and FNYEAQ (reference sequence). This clonotype was seen repeatedly, ten times or more. The chain uses TRBV7-7 and TRBJ2-1; TRBD1 agrees at 8 bases. Sequenced here: PBMCs, sampled 15 days after the yellow fever booster vaccination. The TCR originated in a young man who received the YFV17D yellow fever vaccine. In DNA, the CDR3 is TGTGCCAGCAGCTTAGGGACAGGGTCCTACAATGAGCAGTTCTTC. Protein: CASSLGTGSYNEQFF.